This TCR beta chain was profiled in a study of T-cell reconstitution after alpha-beta-depleted transplantation in children (dated by TCRdb to 2016 to 2017). Some background on the complete study: The study quantitatively tracked T-cell immune reconstitution after TCRalphabeta/CD19-depleted allogeneic hematopoietic cell transplantation in children using TCR repertoire profiling. The paper's findings and limits, for the study overall: Hyperexpanded clone frequencies declined over subsequent months; after one year, T-cell counts and TCRbeta diversity were mostly attributed to newly produced T cells. In some patients, high TCRbeta diversity at day 60 was attributed to recipient T cells and intrathymic progenitors that had survived conditioning. Apparently early alphabetaT-cell count recovery about two months after transplant reportedly relied on only several hundred rapidly expanded clones derived from non-depleted graft cells.

This specimen's treatment or condition label, interpreted: allogeneic hematopoietic cell transplantation with graft depleted of TCRalphabeta T cells and CD19 B cells. Transplant recipients were children who received TCRalphabeta/CD19-depleted allogeneic hematopoietic cell grafts. Concerning this clonotype itself: Its antigen specificity is not known. Per-nucleotide qualities are absent, and no much larger clonotype sits a single base away.

The library was generated by PCR. The sequencer listed for this sample is Illumina HiSeq 2500. To normalize quantification of the TCRbeta repertoire, the TCR libraries were built with molecular barcoding that relied on unique molecular identifiers. TCRdb itself trimmed the public reads at Q25 with fastp, ran MiXCR and retained productive beta chains. Every entry covers one CDR3 protein and lists the most common genes and DNA from its rows. The sample table contains under 750,000 distinct CDR3 sequences; only one count was recorded for approximately 22% of them. The ten top clones hold roughly 13% of the sample. This receptor was taken from a boy under three years old who had a stem cell transplant for acute myeloid leukemia, so the T cells may come from the graft donor. Source: PBMCs, mostly from graft donor cells, taken 360 days after TCRalphabeta/CD19-depleted stem cell transplant.

The sequence in DNA is TGTGCCAGCAGACCGACTCCCGGGGAGGAGACCCAGTACTTC. Its protein reads: CASRPTPGEETQYF. The sequence links TRBV7-9 to TRBJ2-5, with a tentative D gene TRBD2 over 5 matching bases. V and J are truncated by 6 bases and 5 bases respectively, leaving an intervening sequence of 16 bases. The CDR3 spans 14 residues, from the cysteine through the phenylalanine. Only CDR3 DNA is held: 42 bases, read in frame from base 1. CDR1 SEHNR and CDR2 FQNEAQ were looked up in the germline V gene (reference sequence).